This T cell receptor (beta chain) appears in the sequencing data of a study of Ad26.COV2.S vaccination and SARS-CoV-2 variants. The wider study: Vaccine-arm donor from the placebo-controlled COV1001 Ad26.COV2.S trial.

Sequencing used immunoSEQ multiplex PCR; TCRdb keeps in-frame clones, though not all of them. Of around 300,000 clones in the sample, 80% to 90% were seen once. Germline CDR1 reads MDHEN; CDR2 reads SYDVKM. The CDR3 consists of 14 residues. The ends lost 8 bases at V and 7 bases at J; junction bases unmatched: 6. Stated treatment: approximately 18 received Ad26.COV2.S at low or high dose, single or two shots; about 5 received placebo; per-sample allocation not given. Following the first vaccine or placebo injection, samples were taken on day 63. Sample: peripheral blood, taken in a trial of Ad26.COV2.S vaccine versus placebo. This clonotype was obtained from a person between 18 and 65 years old who received the Ad26.COV2.S COVID-19 vaccine or a placebo. The chain couples TRBV28 to TRBJ2-1; 12 bases agree with TRBD2. The CDR3 here is CASDPSGRGNEQFF. DNA for the CDR3: TGTGCCAGCGACCCTAGCGGGAGGGGGAATGAGCAGTTCTTC.